This T cell receptor beta chain was recovered during a study of blood T cell repertoires in COVID-19. On the study more broadly: Italy, Spain and the United States were the sources of the convalescent and acute COVID-19 samples. T cells, B-cell-depleted T cells, or PBMCs supplied cDNA or gDNA.

Seattle participants joined during active infection and were tracked over time. This CDR3 is built from 12 residues. Germline V CDR1 and CDR2: SQVTM, ANQGSEA. The V end was cut by 3 bases, the J end by 4 bases, with 9 bases between. Authors' methods: Nucleated cell number was recorded as an estimate derived from reference gene primer amplification. TCRdb's table, derived via immunoSEQ multiplex PCR, lists solely in-frame clones and lacks some. V and J calls and clone size are copied from that table; D and trimming were computed from the DNA. The data contain 410,000 or so clones, roughly 90% of them singletons.

The J gene is TRBJ1-1, the V gene TRBV29-1; D remains unclear. This TCR derives from a middle-aged woman with COVID-19, enrolled during active disease. Sample: peripheral blood. The CDR3 DNA follows: TGCAGCGTTGATTCGGCAGGCACTGAAGCTTTCTTT. Protein sequence: CSVDSAGTEAFF.